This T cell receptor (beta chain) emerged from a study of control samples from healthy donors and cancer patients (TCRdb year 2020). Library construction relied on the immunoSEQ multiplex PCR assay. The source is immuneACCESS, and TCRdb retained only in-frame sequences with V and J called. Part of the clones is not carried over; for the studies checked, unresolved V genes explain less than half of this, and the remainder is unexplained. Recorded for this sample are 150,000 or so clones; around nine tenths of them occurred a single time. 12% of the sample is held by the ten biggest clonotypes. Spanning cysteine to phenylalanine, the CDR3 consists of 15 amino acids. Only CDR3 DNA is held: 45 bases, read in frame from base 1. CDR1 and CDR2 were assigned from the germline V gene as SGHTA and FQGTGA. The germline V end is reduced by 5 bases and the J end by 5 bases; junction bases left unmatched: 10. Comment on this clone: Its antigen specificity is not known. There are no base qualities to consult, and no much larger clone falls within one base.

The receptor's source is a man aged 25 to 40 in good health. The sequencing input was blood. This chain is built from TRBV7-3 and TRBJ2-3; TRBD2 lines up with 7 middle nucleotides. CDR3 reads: CASSLGRGGKDTQYF. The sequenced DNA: TGTGCCAGCAGCCTTGGGAGGGGTGGCAAAGATACGCAGTATTTT.